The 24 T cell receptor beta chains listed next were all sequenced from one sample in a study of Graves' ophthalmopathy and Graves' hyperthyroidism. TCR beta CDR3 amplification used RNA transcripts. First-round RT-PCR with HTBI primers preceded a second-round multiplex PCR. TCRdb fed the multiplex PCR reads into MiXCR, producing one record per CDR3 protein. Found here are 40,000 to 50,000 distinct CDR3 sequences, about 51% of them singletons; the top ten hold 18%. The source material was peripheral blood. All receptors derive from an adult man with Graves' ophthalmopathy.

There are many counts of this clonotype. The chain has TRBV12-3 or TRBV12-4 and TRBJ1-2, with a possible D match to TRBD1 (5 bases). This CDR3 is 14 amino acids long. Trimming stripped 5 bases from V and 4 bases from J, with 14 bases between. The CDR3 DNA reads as TGTGCCAGCAGTCGGACATCCCCCCTCTATGGCTACACCTTC. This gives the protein CASSRTSPLYGYTF.

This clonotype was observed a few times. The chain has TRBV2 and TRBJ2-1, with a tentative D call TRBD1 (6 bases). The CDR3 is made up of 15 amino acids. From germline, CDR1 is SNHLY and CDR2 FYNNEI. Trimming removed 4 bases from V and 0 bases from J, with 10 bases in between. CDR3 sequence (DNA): TGTGCCAGCAGTGCTAACAGGGCCTCCTACAATGAGCAGTTCTTC. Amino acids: CASSANRASYNEQFF.

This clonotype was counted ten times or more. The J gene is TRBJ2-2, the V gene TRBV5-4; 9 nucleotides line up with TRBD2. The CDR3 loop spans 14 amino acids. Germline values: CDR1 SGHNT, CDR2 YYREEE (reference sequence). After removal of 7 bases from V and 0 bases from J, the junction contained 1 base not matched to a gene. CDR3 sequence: CASAGGTNTGELFF. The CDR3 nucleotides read TGTGCCAGCGCGGGAGGGACGAACACCGGGGAGCTGTTTTTT.

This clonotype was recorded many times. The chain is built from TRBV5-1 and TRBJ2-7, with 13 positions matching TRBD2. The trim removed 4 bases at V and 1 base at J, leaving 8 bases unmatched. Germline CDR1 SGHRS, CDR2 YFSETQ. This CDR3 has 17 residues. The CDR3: CASSPRTSGSFSYEQYF. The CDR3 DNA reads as TGCGCCAGCAGCCCAAGGACTAGCGGGAGCTTTTCCTACGAGCAGTACTTC.

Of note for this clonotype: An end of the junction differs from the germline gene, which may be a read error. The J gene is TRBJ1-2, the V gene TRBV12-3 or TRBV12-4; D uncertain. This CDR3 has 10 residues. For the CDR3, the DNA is TGTGCCAGCAGTCCCGCCGGGTCCTCCTTC. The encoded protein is CASSPAGSSF.

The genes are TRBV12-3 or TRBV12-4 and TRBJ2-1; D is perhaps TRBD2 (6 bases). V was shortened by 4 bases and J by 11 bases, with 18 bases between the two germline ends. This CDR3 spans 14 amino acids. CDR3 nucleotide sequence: TGTGCCAGCAGTTCTAGCGAGGCCGCGAGTCAGCAGTTCTTC. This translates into CASSSSEAASQQFF.

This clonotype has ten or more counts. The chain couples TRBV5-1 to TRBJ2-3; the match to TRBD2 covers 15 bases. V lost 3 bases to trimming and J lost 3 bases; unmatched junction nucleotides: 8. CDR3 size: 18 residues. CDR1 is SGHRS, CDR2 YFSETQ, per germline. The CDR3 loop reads CASSSGGTSGGITDTQYF. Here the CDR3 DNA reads TGCGCCAGCAGCTCGGGCGGGACTAGCGGGGGGATAACAGATACGCAGTATTTT.

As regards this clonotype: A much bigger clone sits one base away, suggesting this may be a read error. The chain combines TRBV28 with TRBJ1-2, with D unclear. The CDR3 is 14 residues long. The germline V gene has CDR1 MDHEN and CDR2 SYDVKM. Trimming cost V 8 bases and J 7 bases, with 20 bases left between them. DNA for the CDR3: TGTGCCAGCCGGATCCTCGGGAGGCCCCCTGGCTACACCTTC. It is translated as CASRILGRPPGYTF.

CDR3 protein: CSVTGTVLYGYTF. CDR3 coding DNA: TGCAGCGTTACCGGGACAGTCCTCTATGGCTACACCTTC. The chain uses TRBV29-1 and TRBJ1-2; 7 nucleotides agree with TRBD1. Germline assignment: CDR1 SQVTM and CDR2 ANQGSEA. The CDR3 length is 13 residues. Germline trimming cut 5 bases from V and 4 bases from J; bases unmatched to any gene: 7.

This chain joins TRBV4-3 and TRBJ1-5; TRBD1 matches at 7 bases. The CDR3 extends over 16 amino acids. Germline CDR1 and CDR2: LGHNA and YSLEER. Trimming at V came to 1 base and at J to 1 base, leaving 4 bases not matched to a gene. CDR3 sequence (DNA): TGCGCCAGCAGCCAAGGGACGGGACAGAGCAATCAGCCCCAGCATTTT. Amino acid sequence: CASSQGTGQSNQPQHF.

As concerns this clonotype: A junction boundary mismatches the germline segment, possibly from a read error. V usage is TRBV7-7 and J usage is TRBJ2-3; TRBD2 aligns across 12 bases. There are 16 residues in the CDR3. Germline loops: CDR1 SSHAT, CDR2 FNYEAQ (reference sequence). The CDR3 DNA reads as TGTGCTAGCAGCTTAGTGGCTAGCGGGGGGGCCAATACGCAGTATTTT. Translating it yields CASSLVASGGANTQYF.

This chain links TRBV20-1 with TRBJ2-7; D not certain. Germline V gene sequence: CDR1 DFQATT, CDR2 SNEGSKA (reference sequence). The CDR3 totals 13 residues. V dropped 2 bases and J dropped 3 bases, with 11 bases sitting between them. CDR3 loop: CSARKERFYEQYF. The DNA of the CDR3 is TGCAGTGCTAGAAAGGAGAGGTTCTACGAGCAGTACTTC.

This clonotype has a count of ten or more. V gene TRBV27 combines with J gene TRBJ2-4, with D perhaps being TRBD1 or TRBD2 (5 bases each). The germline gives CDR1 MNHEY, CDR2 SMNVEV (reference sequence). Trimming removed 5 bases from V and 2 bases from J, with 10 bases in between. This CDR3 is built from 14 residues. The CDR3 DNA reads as TGTGCCAGCAGTAGCTGGGGGACCAAAAACATTCAGTACTTC. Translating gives CASSSWGTKNIQYF.

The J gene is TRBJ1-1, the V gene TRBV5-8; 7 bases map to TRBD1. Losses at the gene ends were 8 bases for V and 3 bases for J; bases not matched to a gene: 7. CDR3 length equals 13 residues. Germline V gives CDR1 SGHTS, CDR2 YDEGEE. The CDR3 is CASSSTGDTEAFF. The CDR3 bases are TGTGCCAGTAGCAGTACAGGGGACACTGAAGCTTTCTTT.

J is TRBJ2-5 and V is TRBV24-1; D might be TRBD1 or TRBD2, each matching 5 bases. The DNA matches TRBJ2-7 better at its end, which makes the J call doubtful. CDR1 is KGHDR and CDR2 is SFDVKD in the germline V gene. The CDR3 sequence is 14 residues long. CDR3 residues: CATSALGGDGEQYF. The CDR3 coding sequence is TGTGCCACCAGTGCCCTCGGTGGGGACGGCGAGCAGTACTTC.

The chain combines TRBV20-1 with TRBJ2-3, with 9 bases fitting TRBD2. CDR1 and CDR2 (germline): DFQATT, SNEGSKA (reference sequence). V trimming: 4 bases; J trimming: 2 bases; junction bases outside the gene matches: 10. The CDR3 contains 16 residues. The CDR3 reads CSANYPTSGYTDTQYF. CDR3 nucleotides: TGCAGTGCTAATTACCCGACTAGCGGATACACAGATACGCAGTATTTT.

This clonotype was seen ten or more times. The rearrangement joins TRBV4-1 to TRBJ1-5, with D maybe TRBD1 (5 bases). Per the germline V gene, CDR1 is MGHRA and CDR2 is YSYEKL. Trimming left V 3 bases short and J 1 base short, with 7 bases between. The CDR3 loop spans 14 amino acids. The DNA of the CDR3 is TGCGCCAGCAGCCAGGGGCAGAGCAATCAGCCCCAGCATTTT. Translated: CASSQGQSNQPQHF.

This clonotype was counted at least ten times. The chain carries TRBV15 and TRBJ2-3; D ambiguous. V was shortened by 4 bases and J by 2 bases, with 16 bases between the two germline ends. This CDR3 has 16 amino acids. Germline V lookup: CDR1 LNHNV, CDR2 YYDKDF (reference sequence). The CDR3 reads CATSTNLRNPTDTQYF. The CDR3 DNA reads TGTGCCACCAGCACTAACCTCCGGAATCCCACAGATACGCAGTATTTT.

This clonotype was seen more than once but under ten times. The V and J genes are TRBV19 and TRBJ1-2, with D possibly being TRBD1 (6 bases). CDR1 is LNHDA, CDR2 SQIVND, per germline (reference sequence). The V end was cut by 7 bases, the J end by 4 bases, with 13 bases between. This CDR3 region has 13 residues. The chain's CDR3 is CASTYRDGYGYTF. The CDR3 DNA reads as TGTGCCAGTACCTACAGGGACGGCTATGGCTACACCTTC.

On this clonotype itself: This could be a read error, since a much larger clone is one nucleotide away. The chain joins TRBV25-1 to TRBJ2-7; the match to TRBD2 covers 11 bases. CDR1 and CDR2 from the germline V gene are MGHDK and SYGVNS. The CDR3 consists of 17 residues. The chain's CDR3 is CGSSPPRGVAGGPWQYF. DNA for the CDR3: TGTGGCAGCAGTCCACCGCGGGGGGTAGCGGGAGGGCCATGGCAGTACTTC.

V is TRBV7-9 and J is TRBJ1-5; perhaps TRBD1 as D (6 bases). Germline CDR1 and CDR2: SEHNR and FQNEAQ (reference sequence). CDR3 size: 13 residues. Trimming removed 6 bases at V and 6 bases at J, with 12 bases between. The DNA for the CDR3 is TGTGCCAGCAGTATCTGCAGGGGTCAGCCCCAGCATTTT. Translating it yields CASSICRGQPQHF.

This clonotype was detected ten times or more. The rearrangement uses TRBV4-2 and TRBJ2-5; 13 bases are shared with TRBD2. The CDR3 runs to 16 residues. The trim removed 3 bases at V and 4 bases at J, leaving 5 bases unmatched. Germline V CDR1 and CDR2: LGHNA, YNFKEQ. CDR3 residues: CASSQGTSGTGETQYF. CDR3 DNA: TGTGCCAGCAGCCAGGGGACTAGCGGGACCGGAGAGACCCAGTACTTC.

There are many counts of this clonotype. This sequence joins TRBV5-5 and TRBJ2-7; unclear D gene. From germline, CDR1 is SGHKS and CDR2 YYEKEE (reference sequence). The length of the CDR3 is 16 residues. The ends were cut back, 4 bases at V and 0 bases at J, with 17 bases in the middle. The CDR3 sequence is CASSRDLGLSSYEQYF. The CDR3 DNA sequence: TGTGCCAGCAGCCGCGATCTCGGGTTAAGCTCCTACGAGCAGTACTTC.

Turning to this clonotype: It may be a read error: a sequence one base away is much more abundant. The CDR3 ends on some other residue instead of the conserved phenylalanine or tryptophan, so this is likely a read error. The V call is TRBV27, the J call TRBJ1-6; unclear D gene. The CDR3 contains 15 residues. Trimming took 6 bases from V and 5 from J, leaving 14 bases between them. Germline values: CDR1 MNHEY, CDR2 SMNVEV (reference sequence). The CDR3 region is CASRSHPGDNSPLHL. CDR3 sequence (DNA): TGTGCCAGCAGATCCCATCCGGGTGATAATTCACCCCTCCACCTT.